The sequence of this T cell receptor beta chain was determined in a study of liver allograft versus peripheral blood T cells. Study background: In transplanted livers, T cell receptor repertoires were compared with those found in the recipients' peripheral blood. Overall study findings and caveats: It was reported that the T cell receptor repertoires found inside liver allografts differed from those that were detected in peripheral blood.

TCRdb fed the reads into MiXCR, producing one record per CDR3 protein. Among some 12,000 distinct CDR3 sequences, about 25% were seen once, and the ten largest hold 1.5% to 2%. This clonotype is termed medium-sized. Its specificity is unknown. V was clipped by 5 bases and J by 3 bases, with 13 bases between them. The CDR3 extends over 14 amino acids. CDR1 and CDR2 from the germline V gene are LNHNV and YYDKDF (reference sequence). This sequence joins TRBV15 and TRBJ1-1; weak D call: TRBD1 (5 bases). The sequence came from a human patient who had a liver transplant. Some T cells could come from the graft donor. CDR3 in amino acids: CATSGTQGYTEAFF. The CDR3 DNA reads TGTGCCACCAGCGGAACCCAGGGTTACACTGAAGCTTTCTTT.